This TCR beta chain originates from a study of cytomegalovirus exposure and HLA in healthy donors. Overall study results and limits: No immune exposure information besides CMV serostatus was available. Most CMV-associated TCR beta chains appeared HLA-restricted in a later analysis.

60 Vbeta and 13 Jbeta primers were used in PCR. Sequenced by immunoSEQ multiplex PCR; TCRdb stores in-frame clones only, minus some. The sample yields around 67,000 clones, 55% to 65% seen once. As regards this clone: Its antigen is unidentified.

Trimming pared 5 bases from V and 4 bases from J, leaving 17 bases between. CDR1 is KGHSH and CDR2 is LQKENI in the germline V gene. The CDR3 extends over 15 amino acids. The genes are TRBV18 and TRBJ2-5; D is perhaps TRBD2 (6 bases). The receptor comes from a woman between 50 and 59 years old in good health and CMV-seronegative. The sequencing sample was made of PBMCs. CDR3 sequence reads: CASSASWQGGETQYF. The CDR3 DNA follows: TGTGCCAGCTCAGCTTCCTGGCAGGGAGGAGAGACCCAGTACTTC.